This entry lists 19 T cell receptor beta chains sequenced from one sample in a study of T cell responses to AZD1222 COVID-19 vaccine. The assay was immunoSEQ multiplex PCR, and TCRdb's table has in-frame clones only and misses some. The sample records around 100,000 clones, less than 95% being singletons. The sequenced sample was peripheral blood, obtained on day 0 of AZD1222 vaccination. The receptors were gathered from an adult in good health.

This clone was counted only a few times. The V gene is TRBV27, the J gene TRBJ2-1; 10 bases are a match to TRBD1. The CDR3 runs 16 residues. Germline CDR1 MNHEY, CDR2 SMNVEV (reference sequence). Trimming cost V 1 base and J 8 bases; bases outside gene matches: 8. CDR3 sequence (DNA): TGTGCCAGCAGTTTATACGGACAGGGGGTGGTCGATGAGCAGTTCTTC. It codes for CASSLYGQGVVDEQFF.

This clone was seen a single time. The J gene is TRBJ2-1, the V gene TRBV6-4; 13 bases match TRBD2. J was trimmed by 6 bases and V by 0 bases; bases with no gene match: 2. The CDR3 contains 16 residues. Germline V gene data show CDR1 as MRHNA and CDR2 as SNTAGT. The CDR3 protein is CASSDSGTSGVNEQFF. In nucleotides, the CDR3 is TGTGCCAGCAGTGACTCCGGGACTAGCGGGGTCAATGAGCAGTTCTTC.

The rearrangement joins TRBV28 to TRBJ2-7; a possible D gene is TRBD1 (5 bases). With 6 bases removed from V and 0 bases from J, the gap between germline ends came to 15 bases. The germline gives CDR1 MDHEN, CDR2 SYDVKM. The CDR3 loop spans 15 amino acids. The CDR3 bases are TGTGCCAGCAGGGGCTCTGACAGTAACTCCTACGAGCAGTACTTC. Amino acid sequence: CASRGSDSNSYEQYF.

The gene calls are TRBV7-3 and TRBJ2-1; TRBD2 aligns across 9 bases. With V trimmed by 5 bases and J by 14 bases, 16 bases remained unmatched. Germline CDR1 is SGHTA and CDR2 is FQGTGA. This CDR3 contains 15 residues. The CDR3: CASSPHGTSPKGKFF. The CDR3 DNA reads TGTGCCAGCAGCCCCCACGGGACTAGCCCTAAAGGCAAGTTCTTC. The variable domain in full, with the rest retrieved from reference TRBV7-3 and TRBJ2-1, is GAGVSQTPSNKVTEKGKYVELRCDPISGHTALYWYRQSLGQGPEFLIYFQGTGAADDSGLPNDRFFAVRPEGSVSTLKIQRTERGDSAVYLCASSPHGTSPKGKFFGPGTRLTVL.

The chain links TRBV19 to TRBJ1-1, with D tentatively TRBD1 (5 bases). V was trimmed by 6 bases and J by 1 base, leaving 9 bases between them. CDR1 is LNHDA and CDR2 is SQIVND in the germline V gene (reference sequence). The length of the CDR3 is 13 residues. CDR3 in DNA: TGTGCCAGTAGCCGGGGCGGGAACACTGAAGCTTTCTTT. This encodes CASSRGGNTEAFF.

A word on this clone: The sample holds other DNA sequences that translate to the same CDR3. The rearrangement links TRBV3-1 (or the pseudogene TRBV3-2) to TRBJ1-1, with D maybe TRBD1 (5 bases). Deletions cut 6 bases from V and 4 bases from J, with 6 bases between. The CDR3 is 11 residues long. From germline, CDR1 is LGHDT and CDR2 YNNKEL (reference sequence). CDR3 DNA: TGTGCCAGCAGGGGGCCCACTGAAGCTTTCTTT. Its translation is CASRGPTEAFF.

The genes are TRBV19 and TRBJ1-1; the match to TRBD1 covers 12 bases. Germline lookup yields CDR1 LNHDA and CDR2 SQIVND (reference sequence). The CDR3 spans 13 residues. Losses at the gene ends were 6 bases for V and 4 bases for J; bases not matched to a gene: 0. CDR3 in amino acids: CASRGQGATEAFF. The DNA for the CDR3 is TGTGCCAGTAGGGGACAGGGGGCCACTGAAGCTTTCTTT.

V is TRBV28 and J is TRBJ1-1; D unclear. V lost 2 bases and J lost 2, with 12 bases in between. This CDR3 comprises 15 residues. Germline-derived CDR1 and CDR2 are MDHEN and SYDVKM. CDR3 residues: CASSLMRAVNTEAFF. The CDR3 DNA is TGTGCCAGCAGTTTAATGAGGGCTGTTAACACTGAAGCTTTCTTT. Supplemented by reference TRBV28 and TRBJ1-1, the full variable domain reads DVKVTQSSRYLVKRTGEKVFLECVQDMDHENMFWYRQDPGLGLRLIYFSYDVKMKEKGDIPEGYSVSREKKERFSLILESASTNQTSMYLCASSLMRAVNTEAFFGQGTRLTVV.

The rearrangement uses TRBV5-4 and TRBJ1-2; possible D gene TRBD1, 5 bases. V gave up 5 bases and J gave up 2 bases, with 16 bases separating them. CDR3 length equals 15 residues. The germline gives CDR1 SGHNT, CDR2 YYREEE (reference sequence). The CDR3 region has the DNA TGTGCCAGCAGGTTCATAGGCGGGGGGAACTATGGCTACACCTTC. This encodes CASRFIGGGNYGYTF.

V gene TRBV5-6 combines with J gene TRBJ2-3; D uncertain. The ends were cut back, 4 bases at V and 3 bases at J, with 6 bases in the middle. CDR1 and CDR2 from the germline V gene are SGHDT and YYEEEE. There are 12 residues in the CDR3. CDR3 in amino acids: CASSSTTDTQYF. The CDR3 nucleotides read TGTGCCAGCAGCAGCACTACAGATACGCAGTATTTT.

The chain recombines TRBV29-1 with TRBJ1-1; TRBD1 matches 7 bases. CDR1 SQVTM and CDR2 ANQGSEA come from the germline V gene. V was pared by 7 bases and J by 9 bases, with 8 bases of the junction left unmatched. The CDR3 contains 11 residues. CDR3 region: CSGSQGPQAFF. The CDR3 DNA sequence: TGCAGCGGTTCACAGGGGCCGCAAGCTTTCTTT.

The chain is built from TRBV28 and TRBJ1-1; tentatively, D is TRBD1 (5 bases). Trimming removed 5 bases at V and 4 bases at J, with 14 bases between. Germline loops: CDR1 MDHEN, CDR2 SYDVKM. The CDR3 is 14 residues long. The CDR3 DNA is TGTGCCAGCAGTCCCGTGGCACAGGCCACTGAAGCTTTCTTT. It is translated as CASSPVAQATEAFF.

This chain connects TRBV5-1 to TRBJ2-5; 9 bases are a match to TRBD1. CDR3 size: 14 residues. The germline CDR1 and CDR2 sequences are SGHRS and YFSETQ. Trimming removed 0 bases from V and 6 bases from J; junction bases left unmatched: 3. The CDR3 DNA reads TGCGCCAGCAGCTTGGCCGGACAGGGGAAGACCCAGTACTTC. Encoded protein: CASSLAGQGKTQYF.

The chain joins TRBV7-9 to TRBJ1-1, with 7 bases identical to TRBD1. The CDR3 consists of 14 residues. Trimming removed 4 bases from V and 7 bases from J; junction bases left unmatched: 9. Germline V gene data show CDR1 as SEHNR and CDR2 as FQNEAQ (reference sequence). This CDR3 reads CASSSRTGGIEAFF. The CDR3 region has the DNA TGTGCCAGCAGCTCGCGGACAGGTGGAATTGAAGCTTTCTTT.

The V gene is TRBV15, the J gene TRBJ2-2; 7 positions agree with TRBD1. Per the germline V gene, CDR1 is LNHNV and CDR2 is YYDKDF (reference sequence). CDR3 length: 18 residues. The trim removed 5 bases at V and 3 bases at J, leaving 15 bases unmatched. In DNA, the CDR3 is TGTGCCACCAGCCGCCCCCCCCGGGACAGTCCTCACACCGGGGAGCTGTTTTTT. This gives the protein CATSRPPRDSPHTGELFF.

This clone was seen a few times. The chain is built from TRBV30 and TRBJ1-3; the D is unclear. Deletions cut 1 base from V and 4 bases from J, with 11 bases between. The CDR3 runs 14 residues. The germline CDR1 and CDR2 sequences are GTSNPN and SVGIG (reference sequence). Written as DNA, the CDR3 is TGTGCCTGGAGTGATCAGGTTGGCGGAAACACCATATATTTT. As protein: CAWSDQVGGNTIYF.

The chain links TRBV4-1 to TRBJ2-1, with D possibly being TRBD2 (6 bases). The CDR3 is made up of 13 amino acids. The ends were cut back, 4 bases at V and 8 bases at J, with 12 bases in the middle. Per germline, CDR1 MGHRA and CDR2 YSYEKL. CDR3 residues: CASSLVEGYEQFF. In nucleotides, the CDR3 is TGCGCCAGCAGCCTAGTGGAGGGTTATGAGCAGTTCTTC.

The chain links TRBV18 to TRBJ2-2, with D maybe TRBD1 (5 bases). Trimming cost V 6 bases and J 1 base, with 15 bases left between them. This CDR3 contains 16 residues. In germline, CDR1 is KGHSH, CDR2 LQKENI. CDR3 protein: CASSPPRGWNTGELFF. CDR3 in DNA: TGTGCCAGCTCCCCCCCAAGGGGTTGGAACACCGGGGAGCTGTTTTTT.

J is TRBJ2-3 and V is TRBV7-6; 9 nucleotides align to TRBD1. This CDR3 has 16 amino acids. The J segment lost 0 bases and the V segment lost 5 bases, leaving 6 bases of the junction unmatched. Germline V gene data show CDR1 as SGHVS and CDR2 as FNYEAQ. CDR3 coding DNA: TGTGCCAGCAGCCCACGGACAGGGGCTAGCACAGATACGCAGTATTTT. It yields the protein CASSPRTGASTDTQYF.